This T cell receptor beta chain was recovered during a study of shared clonotypes between healthy human individuals. For the study at large: The donor group consisted of a couple of women and three men, aged 18 to 49. Study-wide findings and caveats: Collection of samples was limited to blood; tissue repertoires likely differ. Naive subsets, compared against memory subsets, generally had larger estimated richness values.

CD45RO-negative CD8 cells positively selected for CCR7 made up the naive population, which excluded terminally differentiated effector memory CD45RA+ cells. Genomic DNA (from each subset) was split evenly across several immunoSEQ plates. Only in-frame clones appear in the TCRdb table, and some are missing; sequencing was by immunoSEQ multiplex PCR. This table has millions of clones, about 93% appearing once. This clone was seen a single time. Its antigen is still unknown. The source material was naive CD8+ T cells from PBMCs. This clonotype was sampled from a man aged 18 to 30 in good health. Some clones in this sample may be carry-over from other donors' samples.

The CDR3 coding sequence is TGTGCCAGCAGCTGGTCTAGCGGGAGGAGGGAGACCCAGTACTTC. It translates to CASSWSSGRRETQYF. The chain couples TRBV11-2 to TRBJ2-5; TRBD2 matches at 11 bases. Germline values: CDR1 SGHAT, CDR2 FQNNGV. The CDR3 totals 15 residues. J was trimmed by 5 bases and V by 4 bases; bases with no gene match: 6.